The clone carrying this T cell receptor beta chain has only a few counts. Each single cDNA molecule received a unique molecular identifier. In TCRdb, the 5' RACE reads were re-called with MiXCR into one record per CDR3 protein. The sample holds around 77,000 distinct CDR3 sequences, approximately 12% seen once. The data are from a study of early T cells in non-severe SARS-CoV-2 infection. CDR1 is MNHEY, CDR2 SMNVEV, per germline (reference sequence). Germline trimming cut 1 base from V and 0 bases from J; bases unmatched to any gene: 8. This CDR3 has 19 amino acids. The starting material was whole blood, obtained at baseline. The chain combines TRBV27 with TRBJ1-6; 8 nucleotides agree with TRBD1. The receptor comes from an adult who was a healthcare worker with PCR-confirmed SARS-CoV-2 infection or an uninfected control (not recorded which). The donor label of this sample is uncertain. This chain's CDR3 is CASSLYADRGSSYNSPLHF. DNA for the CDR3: TGTGCCAGCAGTTTATACGCCGACAGGGGAAGCTCCTATAATTCACCCCTCCACTTT.